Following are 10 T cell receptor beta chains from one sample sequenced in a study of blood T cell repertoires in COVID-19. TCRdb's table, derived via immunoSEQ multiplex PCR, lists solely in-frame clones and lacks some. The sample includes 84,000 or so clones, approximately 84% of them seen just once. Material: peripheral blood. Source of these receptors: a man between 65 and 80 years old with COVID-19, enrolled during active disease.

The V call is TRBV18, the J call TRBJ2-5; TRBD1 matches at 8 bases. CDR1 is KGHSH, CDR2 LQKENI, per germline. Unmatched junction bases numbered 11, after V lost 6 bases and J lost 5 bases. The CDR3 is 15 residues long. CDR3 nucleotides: TGTGCCAGCTCCCCTGACAGGGGAGTAGGGGAGACCCAGTACTTC. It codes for CASSPDRGVGETQYF.

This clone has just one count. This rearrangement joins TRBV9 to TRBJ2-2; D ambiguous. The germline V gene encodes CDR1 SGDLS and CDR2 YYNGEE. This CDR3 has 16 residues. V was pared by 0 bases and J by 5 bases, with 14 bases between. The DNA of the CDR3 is TGTGCCAGCAGCGTAGTTGGTACTACCCGGACCGGGGAGCTGTTTTTT. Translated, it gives CASSVVGTTRTGELFF.

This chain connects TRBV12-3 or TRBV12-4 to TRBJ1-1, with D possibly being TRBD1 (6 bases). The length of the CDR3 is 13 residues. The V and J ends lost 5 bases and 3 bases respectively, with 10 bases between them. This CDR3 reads CASSPSGDTEAFF. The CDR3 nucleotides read TGTGCCAGCAGTCCCTCAGGGGACACTGAAGCTTTCTTT.

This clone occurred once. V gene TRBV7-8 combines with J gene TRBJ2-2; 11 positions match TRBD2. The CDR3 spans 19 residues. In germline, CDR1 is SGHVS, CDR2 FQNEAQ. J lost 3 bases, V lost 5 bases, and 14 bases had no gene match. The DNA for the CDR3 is TGTGCCAGCAGCCCGTACGGGCTAGCGGGAGGTTTGGACACCGGGGAGCTGTTTTTT. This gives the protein CASSPYGLAGGLDTGELFF.

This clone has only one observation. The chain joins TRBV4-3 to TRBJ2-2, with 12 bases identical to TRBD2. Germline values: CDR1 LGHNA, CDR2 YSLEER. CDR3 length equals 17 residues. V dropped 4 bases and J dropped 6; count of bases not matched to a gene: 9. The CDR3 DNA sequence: TGCGCCAGCAGCCCTATAGTGACTAGCGGGAGAGCCGGGGAGCTGTTTTTT. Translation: CASSPIVTSGRAGELFF.

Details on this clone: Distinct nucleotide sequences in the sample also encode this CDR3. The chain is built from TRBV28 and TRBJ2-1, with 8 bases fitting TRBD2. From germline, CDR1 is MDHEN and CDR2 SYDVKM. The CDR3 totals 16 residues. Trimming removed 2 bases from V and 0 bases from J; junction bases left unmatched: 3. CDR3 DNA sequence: TGTGCCAGCAGTTTACGGGGGGGCAGCTCCTACAATGAGCAGTTCTTC. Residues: CASSLRGGSSYNEQFF.

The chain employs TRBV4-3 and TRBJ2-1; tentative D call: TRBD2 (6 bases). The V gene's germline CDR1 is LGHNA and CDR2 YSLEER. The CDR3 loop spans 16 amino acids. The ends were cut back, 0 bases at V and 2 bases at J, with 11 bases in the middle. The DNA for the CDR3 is TGCGCCAGCAGCCAAGAAGGGCGGGGACCCTACAATGAGCAGTTCTTC. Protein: CASSQEGRGPYNEQFF.

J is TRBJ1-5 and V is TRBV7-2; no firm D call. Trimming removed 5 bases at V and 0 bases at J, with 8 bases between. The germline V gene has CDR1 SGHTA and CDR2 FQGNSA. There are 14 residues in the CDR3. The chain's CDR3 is CASSPQYSNQPQHF. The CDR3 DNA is TGTGCCAGCAGCCCCCAGTATAGCAATCAGCCCCAGCATTTT. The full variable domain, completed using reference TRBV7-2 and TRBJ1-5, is GAGVSQSPSNKVTEKGKDVELRCDPISGHTALYWYRQSLGQGLEFLIYFQGNSAPDKSGLPSDRFSAERTGGSVSTLTIQRTQQEDSAVYLCASSPQYSNQPQHFGDGTRLSIL.

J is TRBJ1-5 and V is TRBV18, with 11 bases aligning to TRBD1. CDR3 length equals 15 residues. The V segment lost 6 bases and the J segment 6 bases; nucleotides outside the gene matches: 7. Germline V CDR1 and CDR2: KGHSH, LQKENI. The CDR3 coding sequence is TGTGCCAGCTCGCCAGGACAGGGGGCTTTTCAGCCCCAGCATTTT. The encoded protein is CASSPGQGAFQPQHF.

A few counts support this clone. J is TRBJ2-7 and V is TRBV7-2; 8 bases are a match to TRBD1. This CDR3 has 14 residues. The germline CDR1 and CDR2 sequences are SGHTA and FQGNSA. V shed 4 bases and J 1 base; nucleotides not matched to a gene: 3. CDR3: CASSSNRGSYEQYF. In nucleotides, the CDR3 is TGTGCCAGCAGCTCCAACAGGGGGTCCTACGAGCAGTACTTC.